A single sample gave rise to the 30 T cell receptor beta chains below, sequenced in a study of shared clonotypes between healthy human individuals. Clones were sequenced by immunoSEQ multiplex PCR, and TCRdb holds only the in-frame ones, with some missing. The sample has 2 million or so clones; less than 95% are singletons. In the naive CD8 group, cells lacked CD45RO and were positively selected for CCR7, so terminally differentiated effector memory CD45RA+ cells were left out. The sample was naive CD8+ T cells sorted from blood. All receptors derive from a man aged 18 to 35 in good health.

Here the CDR3 DNA reads TGTGCCTGGAGTGTACAAGCCCCAAACGAGCAGTTCTTC. Protein sequence: CAWSVQAPNEQFF. This rearrangement joins TRBV30 to TRBJ2-1; D unclear. This CDR3 spans 13 amino acids. V was cut by 0 bases and J by 10 bases, with 13 bases left in between. From germline, CDR1 is GTSNPN and CDR2 SVGIG (reference sequence).

The J gene is TRBJ2-2, the V gene TRBV30; no clear D. Germline lookup yields CDR1 GTSNPN and CDR2 SVGIG (reference sequence). V was trimmed by 1 base and J by 1 base, leaving 4 bases between them. The CDR3 consists of 13 residues. CDR3 sequence (DNA): TGTGCCTGGAGTGCTTGGAACACCGGGGAGCTGTTTTTT. Translating it yields CAWSAWNTGELFF.

The chain links TRBV2 to TRBJ2-3; tentatively, D is TRBD2 (5 bases). The CDR3 is 15 residues long. Trimming pared 3 bases from V and 5 bases from J, leaving 15 bases between. The germline gives CDR1 SNHLY, CDR2 FYNNEI. CDR3 coding DNA: TGTGCCAGCAGTGACTCTCTCTCCGGGGTAGATACGCAGTATTTT. It is translated as CASSDSLSGVDTQYF.

The chain carries TRBV5-1 and TRBJ1-1; TRBD1 is a possible D gene (5 bases). Germline V lookup: CDR1 SGHRS, CDR2 YFSETQ. Trimming left V 4 bases short and J 5 bases short, with 12 bases between. The CDR3 has 13 amino acids. DNA for the CDR3: TGCGCCAGCAGCCCGAACGGGGGGACTGAAGCTTTCTTT. Translating it yields CASSPNGGTEAFF. The full variable domain, completed using reference TRBV5-1 and TRBJ1-1, is KAGVTQTPRYLIKTRGQQVTLSCSPISGHRSVSWYQQTPGQGLQFLFEYFSETQRNKGNFPGRFSGRQFSNSRSEMNVSTLELGDSALYLCASSPNGGTEAFFGQGTRLTVV.

This chain connects TRBV10-2 to TRBJ2-7, with no clear D. The V gene lost 2 bases and the J gene lost 0 bases, with 8 bases spanning the gap. Germline assignment: CDR1 WSHSY and CDR2 SAAADI. CDR3 size: 14 residues. The CDR3 protein is CASSEDGSSYEQYF. For the CDR3, the DNA is TGCGCCAGCAGTGAGGACGGCAGCTCCTACGAGCAGTACTTC.

The V call is TRBV2, the J call TRBJ1-1; D not certain. Looked up from germline, CDR1 is SNHLY and CDR2 is FYNNEI. This CDR3 has 17 amino acids. Trimming took off 3 bases at V and 5 bases at J, with 22 bases between the two ends. CDR3 in DNA: TGTGCCAGCAGTGAGTCGAATTTGGGCGATTGGTGGACTGAAGCTTTCTTT. Encoded protein: CASSESNLGDWWTEAFF.

This clone was observed a single time. V usage is TRBV18 and J usage is TRBJ1-1; the D is unclear. The germline CDR1 and CDR2 sequences are KGHSH and LQKENI. This CDR3 has 12 residues. V gave up 5 bases and J gave up 1 base, with 5 bases separating them. The CDR3 spells CASSDWNTEAFF. The CDR3 DNA sequence: TGTGCCAGCTCAGACTGGAACACTGAAGCTTTCTTT. The full variable domain, completed using reference TRBV18 and TRBJ1-1, is NAGVMQNPRHLVRRRGQEARLRCSPMKGHSHVYWYRQLPEEGLKFMVYLQKENIIDESGMPKERFSAEFPKEGPSILRIQQVVRGDSAAYFCASSDWNTEAFFGQGTRLTVV.

As to this clone: This same CDR3 is encoded by further DNA sequences in the sample. The chain is built from TRBV19 and TRBJ2-2; no reliable D call. V was trimmed by 1 base and J by 2 bases, leaving 2 bases between them. This CDR3 spans 13 amino acids. CDR1 is LNHDA and CDR2 is SQIVND in the germline V gene (reference sequence). This CDR3 is CASSIANTGELFF. The CDR3 nucleotides read TGTGCCAGTAGTATAGCTAACACCGGGGAGCTGTTTTTT.

The chain uses TRBV13 and TRBJ1-4; 9 bases fit TRBD1. Germline assignment: CDR1 PRHDT and CDR2 FYEKMQ (reference sequence). The CDR3 is made up of 17 amino acids. Unmatched junction bases numbered 7, after V lost 5 bases and J lost 0 bases. The CDR3 sequence is CASSVSDRGPTNEKLFF. The CDR3 DNA reads TGTGCCAGCAGCGTTTCGGACAGGGGTCCAACTAATGAAAAACTGTTTTTT.

J is TRBJ2-5 and V is TRBV4-1; D tentatively reads TRBD1 or TRBD2 (5 bases each). Between the trimmed V and J ends, which lost 0 bases and 0 bases, there was a span of 11 bases. The CDR3 length is 16 residues. Germline CDR1 and CDR2: MGHRA and YSYEKL. CDR3 region: CASSQDEGLYQETQYF. CDR3 nucleotide sequence: TGCGCCAGCAGCCAAGATGAGGGGCTTTACCAAGAGACCCAGTACTTC.

A remark on this clone: Other DNA sequences from this sample encode an identical CDR3 as well. The gene calls are TRBV4-3 and TRBJ2-2; no firm D call. This CDR3 has 13 residues. CDR1 is LGHNA, CDR2 YSLEER, per germline. The V gene lost 0 bases and the J gene lost 7 bases, with 6 bases spanning the gap. The CDR3 DNA is TGCGCCAGCAGCCAAGATAGTGGCGGGGAGCTGTTTTTT. It translates to CASSQDSGGELFF.

In the case of this clone: This CDR3 is also generated by other DNA sequences in the sample. The chain combines TRBV5-6 with TRBJ2-3; 12 nucleotides align to TRBD2. The V and J ends lost 0 bases and 1 base, in that order; junction bases with no gene match: 0. Germline assignment: CDR1 SGHDT and CDR2 YYEEEE. The CDR3 extends over 16 amino acids. CDR3 DNA: TGTGCCAGCAGCTTGGGACTAGCGGGGGGCACAGATACGCAGTATTTT. Translated: CASSLGLAGGTDTQYF.

This clone was seen only once. The genes are TRBV27 and TRBJ1-2; a weak D match, TRBD1 (6 bases). Germline V CDR1 and CDR2: MNHEY, SMNVEV (reference sequence). This CDR3 has 16 amino acids. Trimming stripped 4 bases from V and 2 bases from J, with 17 bases between. CDR3 sequence (DNA): TGTGCCAGCAGTTCGAACAAAGACAGGCACAACTATGGCTACACCTTC. Protein sequence: CASSSNKDRHNYGYTF.

A word on this clone: Distinct nucleotide sequences in the sample also encode this CDR3. The gene calls are TRBV27 and TRBJ2-7; tentatively, D is TRBD2 (5 bases). The germline V gene has CDR1 MNHEY and CDR2 SMNVEV (reference sequence). Trimming removed 5 bases at V and 1 base at J, with 9 bases between. CDR3 length: 13 amino acids. CDR3 residues: CASSLDSSYEQYF. DNA of the CDR3: TGTGCCAGCAGTCTGGACTCTTCCTACGAGCAGTACTTC.

A single count supports this clone. V gene TRBV11-2 combines with J gene TRBJ2-7, with D perhaps TRBD2 (6 bases). The CDR3 has 17 residues. V was shortened by 5 bases and J by 3 bases, with 23 bases between the two germline ends. Germline V gives CDR1 SGHAT, CDR2 FQNNGV. The DNA for the CDR3 is TGTGCCAGCAGCCCCTATTCTCTTGGCGGGACGCTCTACGAGCAGTACTTC. Translation: CASSPYSLGGTLYEQYF.

This clone was detected a few times. V gene TRBV29-1 combines with J gene TRBJ2-7; no clear D. V gave up 7 bases and J gave up 7 bases, with 14 bases separating them. Germline V gene data show CDR1 as SQVTM and CDR2 as ANQGSEA. CDR3 length: 11 residues. In DNA form, the CDR3 reads TGCAGCGCCTTCGGAGAGCGAGAGCAGTACTTC. Residues: CSAFGEREQYF.

This clone was recorded once. The CDR3: CASSAGLSEANNEQFF. The DNA of the CDR3 is TGTGCCAGCAGCGCGGGGCTAAGCGAGGCTAACAATGAGCAGTTCTTC. The rearrangement uses TRBV5-6 and TRBJ2-1; D possibly corresponds to TRBD2 (6 bases). The V end was cut by 4 bases, the J end by 5 bases, with 19 bases between. CDR3 length: 16 amino acids. Germline V gene data show CDR1 as SGHDT and CDR2 as YYEEEE.

The chain couples TRBV11-1 to TRBJ2-5; D is uncertain. From germline, CDR1 is SGHAT and CDR2 FQDESV (reference sequence). Deletions cut 5 bases from V and 3 bases from J, with 10 bases between. The CDR3 is 13 amino acids. The CDR3 bases are TGTGCCAGCAGCGCCGACGGAGAAGAGACCCAGTACTTC. It is translated as CASSADGEETQYF. The whole variable domain, remainder taken from reference TRBV11-1 and TRBJ2-5, is EAEVAQSPRYKITEKSQAVAFWCDPISGHATLYWYRQILGQGPELLVQFQDESVVDDSQLPKDRFSAERLKGVDSTLKIQPAELGDSAMYLCASSADGEETQYFGPGTRLLVL.

The rearrangement uses TRBV7-2 and TRBJ2-7, with no clear D. Per the germline V gene, CDR1 is SGHTA and CDR2 is FQGNSA. Trimming stripped 1 base from V and 0 bases from J, with 13 bases between. The CDR3 has 16 residues. CDR3 loop: CASSLVKAVRSYEQYF. The CDR3 nucleotides are TGTGCCAGCAGCTTAGTAAAGGCTGTCCGCTCCTACGAGCAGTACTTC.

V is TRBV5-6 and J is TRBJ2-1, with 11 bases matching TRBD2. Germline trimming cut 4 bases from V and 11 bases from J; bases unmatched to any gene: 8. CDR1 SGHDT and CDR2 YYEEEE come from the germline V gene. This CDR3 has 14 amino acids. CDR3 amino acids: CASSLGLADLQQFF. The CDR3 DNA follows: TGTGCCAGCAGCCTGGGACTAGCGGACCTTCAGCAGTTCTTC.

The CDR3 region has the DNA TGTGCCAGCAGCTTAGAGGCGGAAGTTGGTTTCTTT. Protein: CASSLEAEVGFF. This chain joins TRBV11-2 and TRBJ1-1; D gene unclear. Germline assignment: CDR1 SGHAT and CDR2 FQNNGV. The CDR3 is 12 amino acids. The V end lost 0 bases, the J end lost 13 bases, and 12 bases lay between the germline ends.

In DNA form, the CDR3 reads TGTGCCAGCATTCGGGGTACTAGCACAGATACGCAGTATTTT. It encodes CASIRGTSTDTQYF. The rearrangement uses TRBV2 and TRBJ2-3; a weak D match, TRBD2 (5 bases). Trimming took 7 bases from V and 0 from J, leaving 11 bases between them. This CDR3 region has 14 residues. Germline V gene lookup returns CDR1 SNHLY and CDR2 FYNNEI.

The J gene is TRBJ2-1, the V gene TRBV7-8; a possible D gene is TRBD1 (6 bases). The CDR3 consists of 13 residues. In germline, CDR1 is SGHVS, CDR2 FQNEAQ. The ends were cut back, 5 bases at V and 11 bases at J, with 16 bases in the middle. CDR3 bases: TGTGCCAGCAGCCCAGGGGCCGGCCGTAAGCAGTTCTTC. This codes for CASSPGAGRKQFF.

As regards this clone: Its ends do not fully match the called genes, so a read error is possible. The rearrangement joins TRBV6-1 to TRBJ1-2; D unresolved. CDR3 length: 17 amino acids. CDR1 is MNHNS and CDR2 is SASEGT in the germline V gene. The CDR3 coding sequence is TGTGCCAGCAGTGAATGGGCAGGTTCCCCCCCTAACCATGGCTACACCTTC. Protein product: CASSEWAGSPPNHGYTF.

A single count supports this clone. This same CDR3 is encoded by further DNA sequences in the sample. The chain joins TRBV9 to TRBJ1-4; possible D gene TRBD1, 5 bases. V dropped 2 bases and J dropped 3 bases, with 11 bases sitting between them. Germline V CDR1 and CDR2: SGDLS, YYNGEE. This CDR3 has 15 residues. The CDR3 DNA follows: TGTGCCAGCAGCGTGGGGGGGAGTTCTAATGAAAAACTGTTTTTT. This codes for CASSVGGSSNEKLFF.

The chain employs TRBV28 and TRBJ1-1, with D possibly being TRBD1 (5 bases). Germline V gene sequence: CDR1 MDHEN, CDR2 SYDVKM. Trimming removed 2 bases at V and 1 base at J, with 17 bases between. The CDR3 totals 17 residues. The CDR3 protein is CASSLPLGPKSNTEAFF. DNA for the CDR3: TGTGCCAGCAGTTTACCGCTGGGGCCTAAATCGAACACTGAAGCTTTCTTT.

CDR3: CASSLGSGARYEQYF. The CDR3 DNA is TGTGCCAGCAGTTTAGGGAGCGGAGCTCGCTACGAGCAGTACTTC. The chain links TRBV27 to TRBJ2-7; D may be TRBD2 (5 bases). Trimming left V 2 bases short and J 3 bases short, with 14 bases between. Germline loops: CDR1 MNHEY, CDR2 SMNVEV (reference sequence). The CDR3 contains 15 residues.

The rearrangement uses TRBV5-3 and TRBJ2-1; weak D call: TRBD1 (6 bases). TRBV5-3 is identified as an open reading frame with a role that is uncertain. Trimming shortened V by 9 bases and J by 6 bases, and 22 bases separated the two germline ends. This CDR3 spans 15 amino acids. This CDR3 is CATTPRDKDLNEQFF. CDR3 in DNA: TGTGCCACCACACCCCGGGACAAGGACCTCAATGAGCAGTTCTTC.

This rearrangement joins TRBV5-6 to TRBJ2-1; D is unresolved. CDR3 size: 15 residues. CDR1 SGHDT and CDR2 YYEEEE come from the germline V gene. Deletions cut 1 base from V and 6 bases from J, with 14 bases between. The CDR3 loop is CASSLRLLSVNEQFF. In DNA, the CDR3 is TGTGCCAGCAGCTTGAGGCTATTGTCTGTCAATGAGCAGTTCTTC. Full variable domain (missing parts from reference TRBV5-6 and TRBJ2-1): DAGVTQSPTHLIKTRGQQVTLRCSPKSGHDTVSWYQQALGQGPQFIFQYYEEEERQRGNFPDRFSGHQFPNYSSELNVNALLLGDSALYLCASSLRLLSVNEQFFGPGTRLTVL.

This chain uses TRBV4-1 with TRBJ2-5, with 7 bases matching TRBD1. The germline gives CDR1 MGHRA, CDR2 YSYEKL. After removal of 6 bases from V and 7 bases from J, the junction contained 8 bases not matched to a gene. The CDR3 has 13 residues. CDR3 protein: CASRSGTEGTQYF. The CDR3 DNA reads TGCGCCAGCAGGTCCGGGACAGAGGGGACCCAGTACTTC.